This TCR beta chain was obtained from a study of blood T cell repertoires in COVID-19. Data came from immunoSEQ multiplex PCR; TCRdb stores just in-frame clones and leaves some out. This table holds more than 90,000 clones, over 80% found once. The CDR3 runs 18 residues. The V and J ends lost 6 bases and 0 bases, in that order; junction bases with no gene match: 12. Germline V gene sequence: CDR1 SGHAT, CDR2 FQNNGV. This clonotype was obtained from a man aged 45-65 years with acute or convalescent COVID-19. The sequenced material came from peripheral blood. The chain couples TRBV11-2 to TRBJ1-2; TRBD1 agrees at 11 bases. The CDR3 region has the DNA TGTGCCAGCAGGGCAGGGACAGGGGGAGTCCCAGCTAACTATGGCTACACCTTC. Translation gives CASRAGTGGVPANYGYTF.